The sequence of this T cell receptor (beta chain) was determined in a study of blood T cell repertoires in COVID-19 (TCRdb year 2020). In the study overall: Samples from collaborators originated in the United States, Italy and Spain and spanned both the acute and convalescent phases of COVID-19. The material from the prospective study consisted of cDNA or gDNA derived from T cells, B-cell-depleted T cells, or PBMCs. Subjects who had been exposed to COVID-19, were actively infected with it, or had recovered from it provided the deeply sampled blood TCRbeta repertoires that made up the dataset. The repertoires were released in a freely available public database intended as a resource for research on the immune response to SARS-CoV-2. Samples came from the ongoing ImmuneRACE study (first 160 participants) plus 1,254 subjects from 6 global collaborators. The sample metadata nearly always contained a de-identified subject ID, COVID-19 status, age in years and sex. Where available, HLA class I and class II types were taken from metadata supplied by the sample provider and were not determined by assay-based typing. The paper as a whole reports these results and caveats: How much clinical and demographic metadata was included differed by source and by participant, and the metadata was provided uncurated.

From the germline V gene (reference sequence), CDR1 is LGHDT and CDR2 is YNNKEL. CDR3 length: 14 amino acids, cysteine to phenylalanine. Only CDR3 DNA remains: 42 bases, in frame from the first base. Trimmed from V: 6 bases; trimmed from J: 2 bases; junction bases lacking a gene match: 4. The collaborating institutions used their own protocols to collect whole blood in K2EDTA tubes. For TCRbeta analysis, collaborators shipped samples in one of three forms: frozen whole blood, isolated PBMCs, or DNA extracted from either of those sample types. A word on this clone: Its antigen has not been determined. Per-nucleotide qualities are absent, and no much larger clonotype sits a single base away.

The immunoSEQ Assay, a bias-controlled multiplex PCR, was used to amplify TCRbeta CDR3 regions from genomic DNA. The paper's processing steps were these. The number of nucleated cells in each sample was estimated from the amplification of reference gene primers within the assay. Sequence reads were collapsed and filtered to measure the absolute abundance of every unique TCRbeta CDR3 rearrangement. For each sample, productive Simpson clonality was calculated as the square root of Simpson's diversity index across productive rearrangements. TCRdb took this table from immuneACCESS and kept in-frame rearrangements with V and J called. Such tables lack part of the clones; where checked against another copy, unresolved V genes explain under half of the gap, and the rest is unexplained. The V and J calls and clone size come from that table; D and trimming were worked out from the DNA. Across this sample there are about 190,000 clones, with more than 65% seen only once. The ten most abundant clones make up 10% to 13% of the sample.

The sample consisted of peripheral blood. The chain is encoded by TRBV3-1 (or the pseudogene TRBV3-2) joined to TRBJ2-7; 10 bases in the middle match TRBD1. This TCR came from a woman older than 75 with active or convalescent COVID-19. At the DNA level, the sequence is TGTGCCAGCAGAGGGACAGGGGAGGCCTACGAGCAGTACTTC. Its product reads: CASRGTGEAYEQYF.